This TCR beta chain was obtained from a study of T cell responses to AZD1222 COVID-19 vaccine. The germline gives CDR1 SGHRS, CDR2 YFSETQ. V gave up 6 bases and J gave up 5 bases, with 20 bases separating them. The CDR3 runs 15 residues. Findings of the study overall: The peak T cell response came first, and repertoires were sampled only after it. The reported proportion of spike-specific TCRs targeting unmutated variant regions was nearly half. Across spike, vaccine-associated CD4 TCRs were found, dominant at 160-218 and 743-854. Possibly, clonal diversity was underestimated; donors were largely white British and included more females.

The table came from immunoSEQ multiplex PCR; TCRdb's copy has only in-frame clones and leaves some out. The sample has tens of thousands of clones, around 84% seen once. This clone ranks as medium-sized. What it recognizes is unknown. This receptor was identified in an adult in good health. Specimen: peripheral blood, collected on day 0 of AZD1222 vaccination. The V call is TRBV5-1, the J call TRBJ2-5, with D perhaps assigned TRBD1 or TRBD2 (5 bases each). The DNA for the CDR3 is TGCGCCAGCAAATCAGATGTCTCTTGGGGGGAGACCCAGTACTTC. This codes for CASKSDVSWGETQYF.